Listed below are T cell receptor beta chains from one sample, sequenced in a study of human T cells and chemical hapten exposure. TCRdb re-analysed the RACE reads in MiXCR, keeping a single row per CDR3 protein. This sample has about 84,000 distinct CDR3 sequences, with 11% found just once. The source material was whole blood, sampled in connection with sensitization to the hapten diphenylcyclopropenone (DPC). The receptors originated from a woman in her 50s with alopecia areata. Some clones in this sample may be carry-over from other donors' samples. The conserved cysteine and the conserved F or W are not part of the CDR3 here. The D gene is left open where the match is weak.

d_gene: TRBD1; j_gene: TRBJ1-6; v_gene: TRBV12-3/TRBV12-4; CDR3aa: ASRSYRGYSPLH
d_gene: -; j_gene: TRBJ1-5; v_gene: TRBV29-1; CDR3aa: SVSSGSPQPQH
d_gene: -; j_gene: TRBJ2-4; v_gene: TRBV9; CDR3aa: ASSPRAQGYVKNIQY
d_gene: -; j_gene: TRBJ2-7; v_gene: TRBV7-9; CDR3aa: ASGNGTVRYEQY
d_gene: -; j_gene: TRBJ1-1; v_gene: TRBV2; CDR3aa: ASKRDLNTEAF
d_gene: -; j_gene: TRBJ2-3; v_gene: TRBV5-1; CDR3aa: ASSLSGPSPGTDTQY
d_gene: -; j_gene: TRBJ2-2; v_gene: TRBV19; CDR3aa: ASSIPRQAGSGELF
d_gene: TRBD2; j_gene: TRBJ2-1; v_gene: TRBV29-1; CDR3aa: SVAGGSYNEQF
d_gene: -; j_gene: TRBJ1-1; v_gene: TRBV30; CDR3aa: AWQTGLNTEAF
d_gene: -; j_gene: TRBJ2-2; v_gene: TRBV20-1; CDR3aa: SVPGTTNTGELF
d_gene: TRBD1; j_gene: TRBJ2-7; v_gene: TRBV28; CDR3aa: ASSSTGTAYEQY
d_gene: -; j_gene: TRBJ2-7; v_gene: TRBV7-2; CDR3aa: ASSLGGWEQY
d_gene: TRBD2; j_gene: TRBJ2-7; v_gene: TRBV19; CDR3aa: AATDKRTSGAVYEQY
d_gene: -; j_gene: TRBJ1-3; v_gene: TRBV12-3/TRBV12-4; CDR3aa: ASSLTNTIY
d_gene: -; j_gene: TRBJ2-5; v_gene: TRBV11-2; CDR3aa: ASSLVGAAHRRQETQY
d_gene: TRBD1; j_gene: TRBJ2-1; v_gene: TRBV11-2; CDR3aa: ASSQLKGGAGNEQF
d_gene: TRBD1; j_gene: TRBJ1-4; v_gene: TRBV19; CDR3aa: ASIRTGGLEEKLF
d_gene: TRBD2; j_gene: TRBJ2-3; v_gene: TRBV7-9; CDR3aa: ASSLGSGSTDTQY
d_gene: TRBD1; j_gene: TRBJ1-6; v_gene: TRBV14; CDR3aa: ASKGQGNSPLH
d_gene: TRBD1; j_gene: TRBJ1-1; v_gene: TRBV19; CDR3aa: ASSMGTGGRNTEAF
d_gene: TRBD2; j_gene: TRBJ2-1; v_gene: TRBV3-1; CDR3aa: ASSPFGAGGPQF
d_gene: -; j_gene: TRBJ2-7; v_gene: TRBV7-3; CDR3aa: ASSLVGTGEQY
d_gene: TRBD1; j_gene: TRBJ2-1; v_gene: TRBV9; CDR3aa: ASSPQGERTYNEQF
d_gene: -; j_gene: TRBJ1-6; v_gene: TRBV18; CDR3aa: ASSPPGSNSPLH
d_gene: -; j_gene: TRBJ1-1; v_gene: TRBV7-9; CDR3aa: ASSSGIHGDTEAF
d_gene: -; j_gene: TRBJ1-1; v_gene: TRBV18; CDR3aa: ASSQFGQMNTEAF
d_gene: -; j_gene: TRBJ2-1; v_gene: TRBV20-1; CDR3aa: SARDPRRTAYNEQF
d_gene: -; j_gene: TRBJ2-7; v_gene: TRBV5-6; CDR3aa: ASSSGRGREQY
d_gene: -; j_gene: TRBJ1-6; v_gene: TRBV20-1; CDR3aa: SALRGADNSPLH
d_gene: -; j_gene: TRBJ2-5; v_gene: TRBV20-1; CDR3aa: SASGQKETQY
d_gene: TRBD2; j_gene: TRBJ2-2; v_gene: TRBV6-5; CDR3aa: ASRRTSGRNTGELF
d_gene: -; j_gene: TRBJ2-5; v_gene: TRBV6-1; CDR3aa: ASSEPGLPETQY
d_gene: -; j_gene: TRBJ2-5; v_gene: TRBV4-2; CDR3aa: ASSKGDNQETQY
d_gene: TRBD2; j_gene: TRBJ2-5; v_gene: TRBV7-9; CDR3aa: ASSLGTTQETQY
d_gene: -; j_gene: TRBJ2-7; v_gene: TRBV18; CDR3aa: ASSPQERNEQY
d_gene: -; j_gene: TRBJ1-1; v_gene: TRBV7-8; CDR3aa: ASSRTANTEAF
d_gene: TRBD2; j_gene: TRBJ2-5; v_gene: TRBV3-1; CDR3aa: ASSQRTSGLETQY
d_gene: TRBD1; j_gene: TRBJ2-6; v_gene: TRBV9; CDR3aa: ASSARRDSISGANVLT
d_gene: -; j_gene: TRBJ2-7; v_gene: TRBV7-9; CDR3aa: ASSAGTYEQY
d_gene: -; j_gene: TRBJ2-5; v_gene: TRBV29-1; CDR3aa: SVRGGAGETQY
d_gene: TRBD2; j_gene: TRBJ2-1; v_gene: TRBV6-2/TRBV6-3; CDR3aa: ASSKAGTINEQF
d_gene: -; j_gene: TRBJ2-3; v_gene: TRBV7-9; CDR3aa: ASSPGRDTQY
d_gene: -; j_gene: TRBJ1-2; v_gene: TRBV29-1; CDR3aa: SVEREPQGYT
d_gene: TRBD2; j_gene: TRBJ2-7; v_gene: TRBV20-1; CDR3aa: SAISFFLVAGGSYEQY
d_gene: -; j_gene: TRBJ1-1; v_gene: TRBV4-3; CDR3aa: ASSQDPIRRGYPEAF
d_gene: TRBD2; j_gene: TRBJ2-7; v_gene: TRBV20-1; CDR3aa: SAETRSGGSYEQY
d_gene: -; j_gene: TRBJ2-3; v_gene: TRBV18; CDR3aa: ASSPTGSTDTQY
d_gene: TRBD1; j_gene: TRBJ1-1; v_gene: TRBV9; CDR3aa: ASSDRTGLGTEAF
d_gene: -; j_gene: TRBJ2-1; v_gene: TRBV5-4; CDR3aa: ASSFNNEQF
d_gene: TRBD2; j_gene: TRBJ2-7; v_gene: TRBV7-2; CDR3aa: ASSRGTSGSEQY
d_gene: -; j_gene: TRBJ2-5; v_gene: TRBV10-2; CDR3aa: ASSFYGGEETQY
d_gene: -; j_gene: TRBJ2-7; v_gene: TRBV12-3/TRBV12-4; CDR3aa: ASTPTGQTYEQY
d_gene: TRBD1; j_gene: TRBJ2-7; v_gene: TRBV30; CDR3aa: AWSAGQGIYEQY
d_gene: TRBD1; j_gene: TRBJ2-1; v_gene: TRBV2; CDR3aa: ASILQGADEQF
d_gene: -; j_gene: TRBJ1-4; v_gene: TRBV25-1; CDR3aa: ASSFGGRANEKLF